The 10 T cell receptor beta chains in this list originate from one sample, sequenced in a study of blood T cell repertoires in COVID-19. Produced via immunoSEQ multiplex PCR; TCRdb's table is partial and in-frame only. The sample yields about 130,000 clones, 75% to 85% seen once. The sample taken for sequencing was peripheral blood. These receptors were obtained from a man between 35 and 55 years old with active or convalescent COVID-19.

The chain combines TRBV9 with TRBJ2-2; D is possibly TRBD2 (5 bases). Germline V gene sequence: CDR1 SGDLS, CDR2 YYNGEE. This CDR3 has 15 residues. Trimming shortened V by 4 bases and J by 4 bases, and 14 bases separated the two germline ends. This CDR3 reads CASSPQRRGTGELFF. The CDR3 DNA is TGTGCCAGCAGCCCCCAACGTCGGGGCACCGGGGAGCTGTTTTTT.

The chain links TRBV7-3 to TRBJ1-1; D is perhaps TRBD1 (6 bases). With 2 bases removed from V and 7 bases from J, the gap between germline ends came to 11 bases. CDR3 length: 13 residues. CDR1 SGHTA and CDR2 FQGTGA come from the germline V gene. The CDR3 here is CASSLQGMSEAFF. The CDR3 nucleotides are TGTGCCAGCAGCTTACAGGGGATGAGTGAAGCTTTCTTT.

This chain connects TRBV4-3 to TRBJ1-2; no clear D gene. CDR3 size: 16 residues. Germline V gene lookup returns CDR1 LGHNA and CDR2 YSLEER. V shed 1 base and J shed 4 bases, with 16 bases lying between them. CDR3 residues: CASSQGTGPGGYGYTF. Here the CDR3 DNA reads TGCGCCAGCAGCCAAGGGACCGGCCCGGGAGGCTATGGCTACACCTTC.

The V call is TRBV7-9, the J call TRBJ2-5; D ambiguous. The CDR3 spans 12 residues. CDR1 is SEHNR, CDR2 FQNEAQ, per germline (reference sequence). The V gene lost 8 bases and the J gene lost 0 bases, with 7 bases spanning the gap. In nucleotides, the CDR3 is TGTGCCAGCGACACCAACCAAGAGACCCAGTACTTC. Protein: CASDTNQETQYF.

The table lists this clone with a few counts. The CDR3 is CASAGGAAVQGYTF. As DNA, the CDR3 is TGTGCCAGCGCCGGGGGGGCGGCCGTTCAAGGCTACACCTTC. The V gene is TRBV9, the J gene TRBJ1-2; tentative D call: TRBD1 (6 bases). Deletions cut 7 bases from V and 8 bases from J, with 21 bases between. The CDR3 runs 14 residues. Per germline, CDR1 SGDLS and CDR2 YYNGEE.

The V call is TRBV24-1, the J call TRBJ1-5; TRBD1 matches 8 bases. V was pared by 6 bases and J by 4 bases, with 7 bases of the junction left unmatched. The CDR3 length is 15 residues. The germline V gene encodes CDR1 KGHDR and CDR2 SFDVKD. CDR3 sequence: CATSPGGAGNQPQHF. DNA for the CDR3: TGTGCCACCAGTCCAGGGGGCGCAGGGAATCAGCCCCAGCATTTT.

The gene calls are TRBV7-2 and TRBJ1-1; perhaps TRBD1 as D (6 bases). There are 15 residues in the CDR3. Trimming cost V 5 bases and J 5 bases, with 18 bases left between them. CDR1 and CDR2 (germline): SGHTA, FQGNSA. DNA for the CDR3: TGTGCCAGCAGCGTGACGGAAACTAGGGGGACTGAAGCTTTCTTT. This encodes CASSVTETRGTEAFF.

This clone was counted a few times. This chain connects TRBV5-4 to TRBJ1-2, with D perhaps matching TRBD1 (5 bases). Germline V CDR1 and CDR2: SGHNT, YYREEE (reference sequence). The CDR3 runs 15 residues. Trimming pared 0 bases from V and 1 base from J, leaving 10 bases between. CDR3 in DNA: TGTGCCAGCAGCTTGGGGCCAGGGTATAACTATGGCTACACCTTC. This codes for CASSLGPGYNYGYTF.

J is TRBJ1-2 and V is TRBV12-3 or TRBV12-4; possible D gene TRBD1, 6 bases. The CDR3 covers 13 residues. V lost 3 bases and J 8 bases, leaving 13 bases between the germline ends. CDR3 loop: CASSLGGAQGYTF. In nucleotides, the CDR3 is TGTGCCAGCAGTTTGGGGGGGGCCCAAGGCTACACCTTC.

This sequence joins TRBV4-2 and TRBJ2-7, with D hard to call. Germline loops: CDR1 LGHNA, CDR2 YNFKEQ. The CDR3 runs to 13 residues. The V end lost 0 bases, the J end lost 2 bases, and 5 bases lay between the germline ends. Here the CDR3 reads CASSQDSAYEQYF. Written as DNA, the CDR3 is TGTGCCAGCAGCCAAGATTCTGCCTACGAGCAGTACTTC.